The 25 T cell receptor beta chains presented below share a single source sample, sequenced in a study of T cell repertoires in cytomegalovirus infection. TCRdb independently ran MiXCR on the reads; one entry per CDR3 protein. Among approximately 310,000 distinct CDR3 sequences, approximately 25% were seen once, and the ten largest hold about an eighth. No antigen has been identified for these receptors. This specimen consisted of cultured PBMCs, obtained from culture after CMV antigen stimulation. These receptor sequences come from a human donor in good health (CMV status not recorded). Some clones in this sample may be carry-over from other donors' samples.

The chain combines TRBV6-1 with TRBJ2-3; a possible D gene is TRBD2 (5 bases). The CDR3 is 12 residues long. Germline CDR1 reads MNHNS; CDR2 reads SASEGT. Trimming left V 5 bases short and J 9 bases short, with 12 bases between. CDR3 residues: CASSYVGGTQYF. The CDR3 DNA reads as TGTGCCAGCAGTTACGTTGGAGGCACGCAGTATTTT.

In the case of this clonotype: The conserved final phenylalanine or tryptophan is absent from the CDR3, which likely points to a read error. This chain uses TRBV19 with TRBJ2-7, with 12 nucleotides matching TRBD1. Germline loops: CDR1 LNHDA, CDR2 SQIVND (reference sequence). After removal of 4 bases from V and 7 bases from J, the junction contained 11 bases not matched to a gene. This CDR3 comprises 16 residues. Here the CDR3 reads CASSKRPGQGAGEQYL. The CDR3, as DNA: TGTGCCAGTAGTAAACGTCCGGGACAGGGGGCGGGGGAGCAGTACCTC.

The sample holds a few counts of this clonotype. The chain is built from TRBV20-1 and TRBJ2-5; the D is unclear. With 3 bases removed from V and 4 bases from J, the gap between germline ends came to 6 bases. The CDR3 contains 11 residues. Per the germline V gene, CDR1 is DFQATT and CDR2 is SNEGSKA (reference sequence). CDR3 region: CSASGRETQYF. The CDR3, as DNA: TGCAGTGCTAGCGGGCGAGAGACCCAGTACTTC.

This clonotype was seen more than once but under ten times. J is TRBJ1-6 and V is TRBV6-6; 7 positions agree with TRBD1. V lost 2 bases, J lost 10 bases, and 8 bases stayed unmatched. The germline CDR1 and CDR2 sequences are MNHNY and SVGAGI (reference sequence). This CDR3 contains 15 residues. The CDR3 bases are TGTGCCAGCAGTTACCGGGACAGTAGGGAGTCACCCCTCCACTTT. It encodes CASSYRDSRESPLHF.

The rearrangement uses TRBV5-1 and TRBJ2-6, with 11 bases matching TRBD2. Trimming cost V 1 base and J 2 bases; bases outside gene matches: 8. The germline V gene encodes CDR1 SGHRS and CDR2 YFSETQ. This CDR3 contains 19 residues. CDR3 in DNA: TGCGCCAGCAGCTTGATAGCGGGAGGGCCTTCGGCTGGGGCCAACGTCCTGACTTTC. Protein sequence: CASSLIAGGPSAGANVLTF.

This clonotype has just a few counts. Here the CDR3 DNA reads TGTGCCAGCAGCGGGCGGGACAGGGCCCTCCACTTT. Amino acid sequence: CASSGRDRALHF. The chain carries TRBV9 and TRBJ1-6; 9 bases are a match to TRBD1. J was trimmed by 14 bases and V by 3 bases; bases with no gene match: 3. The germline V gene encodes CDR1 SGDLS and CDR2 YYNGEE. This CDR3 is 12 amino acids long.

The rearrangement links TRBV28 to TRBJ2-6; 8 bases match TRBD2. Unmatched junction bases numbered 7, after V lost 10 bases and J lost 2 bases. CDR3 length equals 15 residues. Germline V gene sequence: CDR1 MDHEN, CDR2 SYDVKM. The CDR3 region has the DNA TGTGCCATACTAGCGGCTGCTGCTGGGGCCAACGTCCTGACTTTC. It is translated as CAILAAAAGANVLTF.

The chain combines TRBV19 with TRBJ1-5; D possibly corresponds to TRBD1 (6 bases). CDR3 length: 16 amino acids. Germline-derived CDR1 and CDR2 are LNHDA and SQIVND (reference sequence). V lost 6 bases and J lost 1, with 16 bases in between. CDR3 sequence reads: CASSTLGGRSNQPQHF. The CDR3 nucleotides are TGTGCCAGTAGCACCCTGGGGGGGCGAAGCAATCAGCCCCAGCATTTT.

At least ten counts were recorded for this clonotype. The chain uses TRBV6-2 or TRBV6-3 and TRBJ2-1; TRBD2 matches at 8 bases. The CDR3 totals 14 residues. Germline CDR1 and CDR2: MNHEY and SVGEGT. CDR3 sequence (DNA): TGTGCGCCGAGGGAGGGACTAGACTACAATGAGCAGTTCTTC. This encodes CAPREGLDYNEQFF.

This clonotype was picked up many times. The chain joins TRBV10-3 to TRBJ2-3; possible D gene TRBD1, 5 bases. V dropped 3 bases and J dropped 3 bases, with 10 bases sitting between them. The CDR3 contains 14 residues. CDR1 ENHRY and CDR2 SYGVKD come from the germline V gene. CDR3 DNA: TGTGCCATCAGTGAAAGGGGTAGGACAGATACGCAGTATTTT. This gives the protein CAISERGRTDTQYF.

CDR3 amino acids: CASSQLNTGDPNTEAFF. The CDR3 DNA is TGCGCCAGCAGCCAATTGAATACAGGGGACCCAAACACTGAAGCTTTCTTT. V usage is TRBV4-3 and J usage is TRBJ1-1; TRBD1 agrees at 7 bases. The CDR3 is made up of 17 amino acids. Trimming took 2 bases from V and 2 from J; bases not matched to a gene: 11. Germline CDR1 is LGHNA and CDR2 is YSLEER.

There are many counts of this clonotype. The J gene is TRBJ2-1, the V gene TRBV11-2, with 7 bases matching TRBD2. This CDR3 is built from 15 residues. Germline V gene data show CDR1 as SGHAT and CDR2 as FQNNGV. V dropped 2 bases and J dropped 6; count of bases not matched to a gene: 7. CDR3 DNA sequence: TGTGCCAGCAGCTTAACGTCTAGCGGAAGCAATGAGCAGTTCTTC. It translates to CASSLTSSGSNEQFF.

This clonotype was counted at least ten times. The V and J genes are TRBV4-1 and TRBJ2-3; the match to TRBD2 covers 8 bases. V trimming: 4 bases; J trimming: 5 bases; junction bases outside the gene matches: 11. The CDR3 extends over 16 amino acids. The germline gives CDR1 MGHRA, CDR2 YSYEKL. The CDR3 region has the DNA TGCGCCAGCAGCCCCGGACGGGGGGCGGGGGGAGATACGCAGTATTTT. The encoded protein is CASSPGRGAGGDTQYF.

V gene TRBV19 combines with J gene TRBJ2-5, with D possibly TRBD1 on 6 matching bases. The ends were cut back, 4 bases at V and 5 bases at J, with 14 bases in the middle. This CDR3 contains 14 residues. CDR1 is LNHDA, CDR2 SQIVND, per germline (reference sequence). The CDR3: CASSTTGFMETQYF. The CDR3 DNA follows: TGTGCCAGTAGTACTACAGGGTTCATGGAGACCCAGTACTTC.

The chain joins TRBV20-1 to TRBJ2-4; 8 nucleotides match TRBD1. CDR3 size: 17 residues. Per germline, CDR1 DFQATT and CDR2 SNEGSKA (reference sequence). The junction had 14 bases not matched to a gene; V was cut back by 6 bases and J by 1 base. CDR3 nucleotide sequence: TGCAGTGCCGAACAAGTAAGACAGGGGATGGCCAAAAACATTCAGTACTTC. Amino acids: CSAEQVRQGMAKNIQYF.

This clonotype was seen many times. J is TRBJ2-7 and V is TRBV27, with 11 bases that match TRBD2. The junction had 4 bases not matched to a gene; V was cut back by 6 bases and J by 0 bases. The V gene's germline CDR1 is MNHEY and CDR2 SMNVEV (reference sequence). This CDR3 region has 15 residues. CDR3 in DNA: TGTGCCAGCAGCCTTACTAGCGGGAGCTCCTACGAGCAGTACGTC. Protein sequence: CASSLTSGSSYEQYV.

This clonotype was picked up a small number of times. Here the CDR3 reads CASSLDRGSNTEAFF. In DNA form, the CDR3 reads TGTGCCAGCAGCCTGGACAGGGGGTCGAACACTGAAGCTTTCTTT. The chain is built from TRBV3-1 and TRBJ1-1, with 10 bases lining up with TRBD1. This CDR3 is built from 15 residues. Germline V gives CDR1 LGHDT, CDR2 YNNKEL (reference sequence). J gave up 1 base and V 4 bases, and 3 bases lay outside the gene matches.

This clonotype appeared a few times. The gene calls are TRBV7-9 and TRBJ2-7; tentatively, D is TRBD1 (6 bases). V was cut by 7 bases and J by 3 bases, with 19 bases left in between. Germline-derived CDR1 and CDR2 are SEHNR and FQNEAQ (reference sequence). CDR3 length equals 15 residues. CDR3 amino acids: CASTPMAGANYEQYF. The CDR3 DNA follows: TGTGCCAGCACCCCCATGGCAGGGGCAAACTACGAGCAGTACTTC.

This clonotype was counted a few times. This chain uses TRBV27 with TRBJ1-2; maybe TRBD1 (6 bases). The CDR3 loop spans 15 amino acids. With 5 bases removed from V and 4 bases from J, the gap between germline ends came to 17 bases. CDR1 is MNHEY and CDR2 is SMNVEV in the germline V gene (reference sequence). The DNA for the CDR3 is TGTGCCAGCAGTCCCCTAAAGGGGGGTGTCTATGGCTACACCTTC. Translated, it gives CASSPLKGGVYGYTF.

This clonotype was counted only a few times. The chain joins TRBV7-2 to TRBJ1-5; TRBD1 matches 7 bases. V was pared by 8 bases and J by 5 bases, with 6 bases of the junction left unmatched. CDR1 is SGHTA and CDR2 is FQGNSA in the germline V gene. The CDR3 spans 13 residues. The CDR3, as DNA: TGTGCCAGCGGCCAGGGGGGATATCAGCCCCAGCATTTT. Translation gives CASGQGGYQPQHF.

The chain employs TRBV27 and TRBJ1-5, with D tentatively TRBD1 (5 bases). This CDR3 has 14 residues. The germline V and J ends were trimmed by 7 bases and 3 bases, with 13 bases remaining between them. CDR1 and CDR2 from the germline V gene are MNHEY and SMNVEV (reference sequence). The DNA of the CDR3 is TGTGCCAGCAAAGAAAGAGGGGACAATCAGCCCCAGCATTTT. Its protein is CASKERGDNQPQHF.

In its sample, this clonotype was seen many times. The chain is built from TRBV7-2 and TRBJ2-3, with 8 bases identical to TRBD2. This CDR3 has 17 residues. J was trimmed by 3 bases and V by 1 base; bases with no gene match: 9. CDR1 is SGHTA, CDR2 FQGNSA, per germline. DNA for the CDR3: TGTGCCAGCAGCTTAGACGTCCTTAGCGGGAAGACAGATACGCAGTATTTT. Its protein product is CASSLDVLSGKTDTQYF.

This clonotype was recorded a few times. The chain couples TRBV7-9 to TRBJ2-3, with 7 bases fitting TRBD1. Germline V lookup: CDR1 SEHNR, CDR2 FQNEAQ (reference sequence). The CDR3 is made up of 16 amino acids. V lost 2 bases, J lost 6 bases, and 11 bases stayed unmatched. The CDR3 nucleotides read TGTGCCAGCAGCTTAAGATCCACAGGGGATTTCGATACGCAGTATTTT. Amino acid sequence: CASSLRSTGDFDTQYF. Supplemented by reference TRBV7-9 and TRBJ2-3, the full variable domain reads DTGVSQNPRHKITKRGQNVTFRCDPISEHNRLYWYRQTLGQGPEFLTYFQNEAQLEKSRLLSDRFSAERPKGSFSTLEIQRTEQGDSAMYLCASSLRSTGDFDTQYFGPGTRLTVL.

This clonotype was counted a few times. V and J are TRBV4-3 and TRBJ2-1; 12 bases line up with TRBD2. The CDR3 extends over 16 amino acids. V dropped 4 bases and J dropped 5; count of bases not matched to a gene: 6. Germline loops: CDR1 LGHNA, CDR2 YSLEER. The CDR3 is CASSRSLAGGNNEQFF. The CDR3 bases are TGCGCCAGCAGCCGCTCACTAGCGGGAGGCAACAATGAGCAGTTCTTC.

The chain is built from TRBV6-2 or TRBV6-3 and TRBJ2-1; TRBD1 matches 7 bases. The germline V gene encodes CDR1 MNHEY and CDR2 SVGEGT. V lost 5 bases and J lost 4; bases outside the gene matches: 2. The CDR3 has 13 amino acids. CDR3 amino acids: CASSKTGYNEQFF. The CDR3 nucleotides read TGTGCCAGCAGTAAGACAGGGTACAATGAGCAGTTCTTC.